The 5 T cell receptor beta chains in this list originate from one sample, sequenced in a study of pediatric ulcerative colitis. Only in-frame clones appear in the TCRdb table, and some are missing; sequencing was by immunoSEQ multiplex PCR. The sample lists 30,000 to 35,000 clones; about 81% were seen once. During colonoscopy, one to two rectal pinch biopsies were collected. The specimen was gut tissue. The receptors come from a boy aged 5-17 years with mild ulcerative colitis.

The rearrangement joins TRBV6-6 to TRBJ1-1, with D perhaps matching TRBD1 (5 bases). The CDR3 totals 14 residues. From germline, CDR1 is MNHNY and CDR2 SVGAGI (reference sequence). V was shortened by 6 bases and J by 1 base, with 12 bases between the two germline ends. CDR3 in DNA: TGTGCCAGCAGGACGGGACCGAAGAACACTGAAGCTTTCTTT. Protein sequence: CASRTGPKNTEAFF.

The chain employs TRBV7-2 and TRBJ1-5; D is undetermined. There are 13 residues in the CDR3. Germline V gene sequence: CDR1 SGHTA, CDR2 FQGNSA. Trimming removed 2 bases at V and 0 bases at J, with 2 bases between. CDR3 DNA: TGTGCCAGCAGCTTAACTAGCAATCAGCCCCAGCATTTT. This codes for CASSLTSNQPQHF.

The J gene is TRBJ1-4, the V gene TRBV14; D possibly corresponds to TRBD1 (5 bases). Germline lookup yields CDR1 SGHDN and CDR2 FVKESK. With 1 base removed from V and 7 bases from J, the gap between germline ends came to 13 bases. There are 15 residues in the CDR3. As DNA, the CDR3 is TGTGCCAGCAGCCAAGGCCTAGGGACCGCTGAAAAACTGTTTTTT. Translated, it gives CASSQGLGTAEKLFF. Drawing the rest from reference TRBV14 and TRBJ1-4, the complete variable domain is EAGVTQFPSHSVIEKGQTVTLRCDPISGHDNLYWYRRVMGKEIKFLLHFVKESKQDESGMPNNRFLAERTGGTYSTLKVQPAELEDSGVYFCASSQGLGTAEKLFFGSGTQLSVL.

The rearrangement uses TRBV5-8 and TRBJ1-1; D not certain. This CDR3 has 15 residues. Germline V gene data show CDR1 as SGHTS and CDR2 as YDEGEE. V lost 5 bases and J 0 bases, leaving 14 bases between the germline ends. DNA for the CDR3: TGTGCCAGCAGGTATTTGGTTCTCATGAACACTGAAGCTTTCTTT. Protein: CASRYLVLMNTEAFF.

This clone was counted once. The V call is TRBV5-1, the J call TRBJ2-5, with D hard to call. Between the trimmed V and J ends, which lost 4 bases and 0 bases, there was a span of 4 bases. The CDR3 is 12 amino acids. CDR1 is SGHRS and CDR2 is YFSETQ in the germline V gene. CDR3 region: CASSGDQETQYF. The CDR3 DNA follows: TGCGCCAGCAGCGGGGACCAAGAGACCCAGTACTTC.